The present entry profiles one T cell receptor beta chain with its context. Its cognate antigen is unknown. Other DNA variants within this sample encode the same CDR3. The J segment lost 3 bases and the V segment lost 5 bases, leaving 4 bases of the junction unmatched. The CDR3 runs to 14 residues. From germline, CDR1 is SEHNR and CDR2 FQNEAQ (reference sequence). This record comes from a study of beta chain features in type 1 diabetes. Points from the study as a whole: Moderately but significantly shorter TCRB CDR3s were found in Type 1 diabetes patients in all four CD4+ subsets.

It was one heparinised blood draw, averaging around 120 mL, that each donor gave. CD4+ naive, central memory, regulatory and stem cell-like memory cells were sorted via CD45RO/CCR7/CD25/CD127/CD95/CD27. Since all of the isolated RNA was reverse transcribed, expressed TCRB transcripts were what got sequenced. The assay was immunoSEQ multiplex PCR, and TCRdb's table has in-frame clones only and misses some. The sample carries more than 250,000 clones, around 24% recorded once. The receptor comes from a woman in her twenties or thirties with type 1 diabetes. This rearrangement joins TRBV7-9 to TRBJ2-1, with 7 bases matching TRBD1. Source material: naive CD4+ T cells from blood. This CDR3 is CASSLRTGYNEQFF. The CDR3 DNA follows: TGTGCCAGCAGCCTAAGGACAGGCTACAATGAGCAGTTCTTC.